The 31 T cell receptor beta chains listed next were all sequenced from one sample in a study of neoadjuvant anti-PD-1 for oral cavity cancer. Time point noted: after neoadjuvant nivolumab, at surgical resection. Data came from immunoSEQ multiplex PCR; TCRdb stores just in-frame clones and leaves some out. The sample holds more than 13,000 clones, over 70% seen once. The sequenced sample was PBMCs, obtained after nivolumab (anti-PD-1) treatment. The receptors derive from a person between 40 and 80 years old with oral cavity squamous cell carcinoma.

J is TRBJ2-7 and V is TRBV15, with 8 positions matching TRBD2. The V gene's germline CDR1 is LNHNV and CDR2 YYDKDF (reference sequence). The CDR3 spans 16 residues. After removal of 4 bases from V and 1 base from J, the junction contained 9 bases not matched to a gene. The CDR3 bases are TGTGCCACCAGCACTACCTTAGCGGGATCGTCCTACGAGCAGTACTTC. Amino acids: CATSTTLAGSSYEQYF.

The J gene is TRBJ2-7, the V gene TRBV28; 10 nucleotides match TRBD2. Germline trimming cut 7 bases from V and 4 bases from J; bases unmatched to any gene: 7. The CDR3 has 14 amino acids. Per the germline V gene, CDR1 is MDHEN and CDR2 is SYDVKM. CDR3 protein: CASTPGLATYEQYF. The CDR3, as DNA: TGTGCCAGCACCCCGGGACTAGCGACTTACGAGCAGTACTTC.

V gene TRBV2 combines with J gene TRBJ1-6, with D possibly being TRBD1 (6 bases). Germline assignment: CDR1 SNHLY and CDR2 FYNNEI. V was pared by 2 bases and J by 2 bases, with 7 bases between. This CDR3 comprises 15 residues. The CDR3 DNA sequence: TGTGCCAGCAGTGAAAGGGGGGCCTATAATTCACCCCTCCACTTT. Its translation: CASSERGAYNSPLHF.

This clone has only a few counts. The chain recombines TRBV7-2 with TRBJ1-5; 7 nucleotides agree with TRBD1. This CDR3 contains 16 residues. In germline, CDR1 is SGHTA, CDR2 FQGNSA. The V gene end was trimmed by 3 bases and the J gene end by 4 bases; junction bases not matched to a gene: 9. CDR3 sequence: CASSLAGTATNQPQHF. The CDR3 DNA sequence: TGTGCCAGCAGCTTGGCGGGGACAGCTACGAATCAGCCCCAGCATTTT.

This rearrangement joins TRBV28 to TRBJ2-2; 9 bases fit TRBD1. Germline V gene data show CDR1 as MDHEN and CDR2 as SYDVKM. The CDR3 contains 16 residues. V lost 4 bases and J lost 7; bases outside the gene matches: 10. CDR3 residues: CASSSEGQGIVGELFF. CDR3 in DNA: TGTGCCAGCAGTTCAGAGGGACAGGGTATTGTCGGGGAGCTGTTTTTT.

For the CDR3, the DNA is TGTGCCAGCAGTTTACCCACAGGGGTAGGGGACACTGAAGCTTTCTTT. Its protein product is CASSLPTGVGDTEAFF. The V gene is TRBV28, the J gene TRBJ1-1; 7 nucleotides align to TRBD1. V was clipped by 2 bases and J by 3 bases; unmatched bases: 9. The CDR3 is 16 amino acids. Per the germline V gene, CDR1 is MDHEN and CDR2 is SYDVKM. Combining the CDR3 with reference TRBV28 and TRBJ1-1 gives the whole variable domain DVKVTQSSRYLVKRTGEKVFLECVQDMDHENMFWYRQDPGLGLRLIYFSYDVKMKEKGDIPEGYSVSREKKERFSLILESASTNQTSMYLCASSLPTGVGDTEAFFGQGTRLTVV.

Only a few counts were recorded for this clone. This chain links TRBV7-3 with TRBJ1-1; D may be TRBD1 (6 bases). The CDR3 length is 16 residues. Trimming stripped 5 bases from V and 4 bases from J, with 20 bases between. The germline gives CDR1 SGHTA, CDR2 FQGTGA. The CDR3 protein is CASSLRGGLKGTEAFF. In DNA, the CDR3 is TGTGCCAGCAGCCTCAGGGGCGGGTTGAAAGGCACTGAAGCTTTCTTT.

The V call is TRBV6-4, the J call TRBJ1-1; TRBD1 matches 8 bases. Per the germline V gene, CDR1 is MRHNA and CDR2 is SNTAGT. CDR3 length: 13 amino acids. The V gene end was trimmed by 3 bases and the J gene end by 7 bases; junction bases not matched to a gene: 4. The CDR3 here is CASSEGTGLEAFF. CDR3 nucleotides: TGTGCCAGCAGTGAGGGGACAGGCCTTGAAGCTTTCTTT.

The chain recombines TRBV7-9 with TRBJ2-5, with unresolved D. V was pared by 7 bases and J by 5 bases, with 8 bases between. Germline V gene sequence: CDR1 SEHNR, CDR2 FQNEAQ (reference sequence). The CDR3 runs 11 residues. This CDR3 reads CASTQRETQYF. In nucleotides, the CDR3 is TGTGCCAGCACCCAAAGGGAGACCCAGTACTTC.

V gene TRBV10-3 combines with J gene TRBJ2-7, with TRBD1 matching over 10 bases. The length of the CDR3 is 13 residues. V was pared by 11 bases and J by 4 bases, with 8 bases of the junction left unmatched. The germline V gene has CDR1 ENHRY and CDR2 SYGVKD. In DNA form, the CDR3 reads TGTGCCTCGGGGGGACAGGGGTTGTACGAGCAGTACTTC. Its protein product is CASGGQGLYEQYF.

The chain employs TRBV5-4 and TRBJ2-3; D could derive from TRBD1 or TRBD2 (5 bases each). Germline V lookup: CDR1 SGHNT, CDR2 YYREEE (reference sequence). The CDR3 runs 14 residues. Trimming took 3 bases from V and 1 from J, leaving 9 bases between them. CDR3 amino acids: CASSSGRGTDTQYF. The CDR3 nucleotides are TGTGCCAGCAGCTCAGGGCGGGGCACAGATACGCAGTATTTT.

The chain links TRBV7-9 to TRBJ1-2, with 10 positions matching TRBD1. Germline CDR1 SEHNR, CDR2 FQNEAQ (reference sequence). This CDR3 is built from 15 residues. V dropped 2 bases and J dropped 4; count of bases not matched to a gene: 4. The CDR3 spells CASSLPGTGVYGYTF. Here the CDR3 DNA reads TGTGCCAGCAGCTTACCCGGGACAGGGGTCTATGGCTACACCTTC.

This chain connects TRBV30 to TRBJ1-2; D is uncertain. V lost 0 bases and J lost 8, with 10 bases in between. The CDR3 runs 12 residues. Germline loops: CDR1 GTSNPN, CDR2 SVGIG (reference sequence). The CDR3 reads CAWSVRAGGYTF. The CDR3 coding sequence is TGTGCCTGGAGTGTACGGGCCGGAGGCTACACCTTC.

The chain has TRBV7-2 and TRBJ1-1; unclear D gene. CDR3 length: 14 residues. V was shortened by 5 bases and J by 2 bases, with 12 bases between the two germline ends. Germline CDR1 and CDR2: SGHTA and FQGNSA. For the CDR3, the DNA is TGTGCCAGCAGCCCAGGCTCGTTTAACACTGAAGCTTTCTTT. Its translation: CASSPGSFNTEAFF.

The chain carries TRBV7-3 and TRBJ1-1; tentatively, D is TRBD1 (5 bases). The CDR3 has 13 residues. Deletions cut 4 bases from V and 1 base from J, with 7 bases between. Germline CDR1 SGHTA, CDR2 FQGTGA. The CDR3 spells CASSSTGNTEAFF. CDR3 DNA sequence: TGTGCCAGCAGCTCTACAGGGAACACTGAAGCTTTCTTT.

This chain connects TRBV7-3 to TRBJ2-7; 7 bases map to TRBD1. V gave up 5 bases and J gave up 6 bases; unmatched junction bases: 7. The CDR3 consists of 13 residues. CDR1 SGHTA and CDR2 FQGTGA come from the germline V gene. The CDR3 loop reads CASSPNSGGEQYF. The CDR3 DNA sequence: TGTGCCAGCAGCCCGAATTCAGGGGGCGAGCAGTACTTC.

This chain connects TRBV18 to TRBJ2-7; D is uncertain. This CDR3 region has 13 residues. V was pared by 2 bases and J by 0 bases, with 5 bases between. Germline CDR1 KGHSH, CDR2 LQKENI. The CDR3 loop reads CASSPVDSYEQYF. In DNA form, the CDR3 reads TGTGCCAGCTCACCAGTAGACTCCTACGAGCAGTACTTC. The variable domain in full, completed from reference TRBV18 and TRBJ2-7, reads NAGVMQNPRHLVRRRGQEARLRCSPMKGHSHVYWYRQLPEEGLKFMVYLQKENIIDESGMPKERFSAEFPKEGPSILRIQQVVRGDSAAYFCASSPVDSYEQYFGPGTRLTVT.

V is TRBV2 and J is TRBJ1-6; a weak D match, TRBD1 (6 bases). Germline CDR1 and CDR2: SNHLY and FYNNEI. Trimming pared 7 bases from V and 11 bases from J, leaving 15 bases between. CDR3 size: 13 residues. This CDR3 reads CASKRGLWAPLHF. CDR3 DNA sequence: TGTGCCAGCAAAAGGGGGTTGTGGGCACCCCTCCACTTT.

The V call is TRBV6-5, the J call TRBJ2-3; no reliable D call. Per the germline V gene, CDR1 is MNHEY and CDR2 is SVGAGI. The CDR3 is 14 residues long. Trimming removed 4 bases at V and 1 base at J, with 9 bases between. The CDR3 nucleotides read TGTGCCAGCAGTTGGAATGAAGGCACAGATACGCAGTATTTT. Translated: CASSWNEGTDTQYF.

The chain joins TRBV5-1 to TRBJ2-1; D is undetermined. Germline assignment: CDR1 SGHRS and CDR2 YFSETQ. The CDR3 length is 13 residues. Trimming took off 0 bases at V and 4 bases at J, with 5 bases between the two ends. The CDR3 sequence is CASSLGGYNEQFF. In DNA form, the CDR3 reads TGCGCCAGCAGCTTGGGCGGATACAATGAGCAGTTCTTC.

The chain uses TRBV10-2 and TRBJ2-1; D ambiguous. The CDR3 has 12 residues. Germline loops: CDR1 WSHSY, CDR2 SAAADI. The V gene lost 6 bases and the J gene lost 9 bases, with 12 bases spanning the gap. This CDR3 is CASRPWVGEQFF. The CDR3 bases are TGCGCCAGCAGGCCCTGGGTGGGTGAGCAGTTCTTC.

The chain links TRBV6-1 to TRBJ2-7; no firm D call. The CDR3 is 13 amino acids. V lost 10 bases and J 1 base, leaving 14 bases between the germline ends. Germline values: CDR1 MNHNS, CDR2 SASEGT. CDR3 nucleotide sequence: TGTGCCATCGACGCCAGGATTTCCTACGAGCAGTACTTC. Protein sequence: CAIDARISYEQYF.

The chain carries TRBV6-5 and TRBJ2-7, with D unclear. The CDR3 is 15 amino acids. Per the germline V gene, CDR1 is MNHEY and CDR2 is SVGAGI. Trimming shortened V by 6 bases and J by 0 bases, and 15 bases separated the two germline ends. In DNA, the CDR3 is TGTGCCAGCAGCAGAAGGAGCGAAGACTCCTACGAGCAGTACTTC. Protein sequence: CASSRRSEDSYEQYF.

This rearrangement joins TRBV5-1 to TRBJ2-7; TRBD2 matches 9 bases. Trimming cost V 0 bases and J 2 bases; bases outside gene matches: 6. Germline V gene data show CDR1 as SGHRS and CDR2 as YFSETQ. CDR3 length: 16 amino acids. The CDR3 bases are TGCGCCAGCAGCTTGGGCGCGACTAGCGGAACCTACGAGCAGTACTTC. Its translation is CASSLGATSGTYEQYF.

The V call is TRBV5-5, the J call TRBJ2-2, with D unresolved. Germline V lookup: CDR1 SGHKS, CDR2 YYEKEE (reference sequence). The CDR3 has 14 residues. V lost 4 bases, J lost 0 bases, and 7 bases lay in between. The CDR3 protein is CASSNDTNTGELFF. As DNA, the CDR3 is TGTGCCAGCAGCAATGACACGAACACCGGGGAGCTGTTTTTT.

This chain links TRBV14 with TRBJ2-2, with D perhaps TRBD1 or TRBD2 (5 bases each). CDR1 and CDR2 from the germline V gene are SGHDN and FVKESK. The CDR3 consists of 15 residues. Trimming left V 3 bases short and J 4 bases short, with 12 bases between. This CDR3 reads CASSHRVGATGELFF. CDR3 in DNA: TGTGCCAGCAGCCACCGGGTCGGGGCCACCGGGGAGCTGTTTTTT.

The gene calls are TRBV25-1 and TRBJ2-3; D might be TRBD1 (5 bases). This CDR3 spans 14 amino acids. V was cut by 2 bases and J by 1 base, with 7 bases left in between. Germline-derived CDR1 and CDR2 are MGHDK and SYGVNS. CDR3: CASSEGRGTDTQYF. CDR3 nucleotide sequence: TGTGCCAGCAGTGAAGGCAGGGGCACAGATACGCAGTATTTT.

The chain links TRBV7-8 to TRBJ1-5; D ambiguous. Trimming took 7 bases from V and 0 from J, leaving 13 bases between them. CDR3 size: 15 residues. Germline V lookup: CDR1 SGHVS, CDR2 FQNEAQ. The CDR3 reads CASTLSRDSNQPQHF. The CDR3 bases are TGTGCCAGCACCCTTAGTCGCGATAGCAATCAGCCCCAGCATTTT.

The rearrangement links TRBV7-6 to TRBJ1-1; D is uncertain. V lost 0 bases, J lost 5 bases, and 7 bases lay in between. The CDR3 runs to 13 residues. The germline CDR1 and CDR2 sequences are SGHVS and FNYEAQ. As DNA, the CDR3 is TGTGCCAGCAGCTTAGCCCACGGGACTGAAGCTTTCTTT. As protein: CASSLAHGTEAFF. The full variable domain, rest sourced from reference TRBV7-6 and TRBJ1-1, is GAGVSQSPRYKVTKRGQDVALRCDPISGHVSLYWYRQALGQGPEFLTYFNYEAQQDKSGLPNDRFSAERPEGSISTLTIQRTEQRDSAMYRCASSLAHGTEAFFGQGTRLTVV.

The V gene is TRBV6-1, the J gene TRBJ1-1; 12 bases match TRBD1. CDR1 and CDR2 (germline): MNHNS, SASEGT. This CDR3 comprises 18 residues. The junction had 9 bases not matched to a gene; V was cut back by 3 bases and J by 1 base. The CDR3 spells CASSDPGTGGAGNTEAFF. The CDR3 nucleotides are TGTGCCAGCAGTGACCCCGGGACAGGGGGCGCCGGGAACACTGAAGCTTTCTTT.

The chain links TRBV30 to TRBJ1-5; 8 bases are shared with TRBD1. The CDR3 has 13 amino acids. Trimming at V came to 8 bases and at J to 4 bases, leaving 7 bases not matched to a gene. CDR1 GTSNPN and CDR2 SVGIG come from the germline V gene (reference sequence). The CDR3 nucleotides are TGTGCCACCCAACAGGGGGATAATCAGCCCCAGCATTTT. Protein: CATQQGDNQPQHF.